This T cell receptor (beta chain) was observed in a study of shared clonotypes between healthy human individuals. Study observations and caveats: As a rule, naive subsets had a larger estimated richness than memory subsets.

Trimming removed 0 bases from V and 3 bases from J, with 9 bases in between. The CDR3 is made up of 14 amino acids. CDR1 and CDR2 from the germline V gene are LNHDA and SQIVND (reference sequence). Naive CD8 cells lacked CD45RO and underwent positive selection for CCR7, leaving out terminally differentiated effector memory CD45RA+ cells. All donors qualified as healthy HIV-negative adults and had experienced no recent acute infections or vaccinations. Assay execution proceeded at the deep level. When replicate PCRs were run on sorted subsets, they used around 200 ng DNA, some 29,000 T cell genomes. Using immunoSEQ multiplex PCR, the repertoire was profiled, and TCRdb retains in-frame clones only, with some absent. The sample yields more than 2 million clones, around 96% seen once. Regarding this clone: Its matching antigen is unknown.

Sequenced: naive CD8+ T cells sorted from blood. The origin of this receptor is a man aged 18 to 35 in good health. V gene TRBV19 combines with J gene TRBJ2-7; D uncertain. The CDR3 reads CASSIDLSFYEQYF. The CDR3 DNA reads TGTGCCAGTAGTATAGATCTTAGTTTCTACGAGCAGTACTTC. The full variable domain, in which reference TRBV19 and TRBJ2-7 provide the parts outside the CDR3, is DGGITQSPKYLFRKEGQNVTLSCEQNLNHDAMYWYRQDPGQGLRLIYYSQIVNDFQKGDIAEGYSVSREKKESFPLTVTSAQKNPTAFYLCASSIDLSFYEQYFGPGTRLTVT.